The TCR beta chain described here comes from a study of blood T cell repertoires in COVID-19. Sequencing was performed with immunoSEQ multiplex PCR; in TCRdb, only in-frame clones are kept and a portion is missing. This table has roughly 110,000 clones, 80% to 85% appearing once. V lost 8 bases, J lost 6 bases, and 4 bases lay in between. CDR3 length: 9 residues. Germline lookup yields CDR1 LNHDA and CDR2 SQIVND (reference sequence). The TCR originated in a woman in her 70s with acute or convalescent COVID-19. The rearrangement joins TRBV19 to TRBJ1-1; D not certain. Sequencing used peripheral blood. For the CDR3, the DNA is TGTGCCAGTCGGTCTGAAGCTTTCTTT. Protein sequence: CASRSEAFF.